Shown below are 30 T cell receptor beta chains from a single sample sequenced in a study of siplizumab effects on memory and regulatory T cells. Sequencing used immunoSEQ multiplex PCR; TCRdb keeps in-frame clones, though not all of them. Of 75,000 to 100,000 clones listed, around 94% were seen once; the top ten hold about 1.2%. Sequencing was performed on non-Treg CD4+ T cells sorted from blood. These receptors originate from a human donor in good health.

The V call is TRBV28, the J call TRBJ1-1; TRBD1 might be the D (6 bases). The CDR3 spans 15 residues. Germline V gene sequence: CDR1 MDHEN, CDR2 SYDVKM. Trimming stripped 2 bases from V and 1 base from J, with 11 bases between. The CDR3 DNA follows: TGTGCCAGCAGTTTAGCAGGGGCGGGGAACACTGAAGCTTTCTTT. This gives the protein CASSLAGAGNTEAFF.

This chain uses TRBV19 with TRBJ1-4; possibly TRBD1 for D (6 bases). Germline V lookup: CDR1 LNHDA, CDR2 SQIVND (reference sequence). V lost 8 bases and J 8 bases, leaving 18 bases between the germline ends. This CDR3 has 14 amino acids. The CDR3 nucleotides are TGTGCCAGTGGAACAGGGTATTTAAAAGAAAAACTGTTTTTT. The encoded protein is CASGTGYLKEKLFF.

The rearrangement uses TRBV18 and TRBJ2-2, with TRBD1 identical over 8 bases. The CDR3 has 16 residues. CDR1 KGHSH and CDR2 LQKENI come from the germline V gene. With 2 bases clipped from V and 4 bases from J, the junction kept 6 bases outside the gene matches. CDR3 residues: CASSPSGGSFTGELFF. CDR3 sequence (DNA): TGTGCCAGCTCACCATCAGGGGGCTCCTTCACCGGGGAGCTGTTTTTT.

CDR3 in DNA: TGTGCCAGCAGCTTTGGGGACGGACGCTCCTACGAGCAGTACTTC. Its protein is CASSFGDGRSYEQYF. This chain joins TRBV7-9 and TRBJ2-7; D possibly uses TRBD1 or TRBD2 (5 bases each). With 3 bases removed from V and 0 bases from J, the gap between germline ends came to 12 bases. Germline assignment: CDR1 SEHNR and CDR2 FQNEAQ (reference sequence). The CDR3 totals 15 residues.

The genes are TRBV5-5 and TRBJ1-1; 7 bases are a match to TRBD1. After removal of 5 bases from V and 1 base from J, the junction contained 5 bases not matched to a gene. This CDR3 has 14 amino acids. CDR1 SGHKS and CDR2 YYEKEE come from the germline V gene (reference sequence). CDR3 sequence reads: CASRTGQRNTEAFF. CDR3 bases: TGTGCCAGCAGGACGGGACAGCGGAACACTGAAGCTTTCTTT.

The chain combines TRBV5-1 with TRBJ2-1, with 14 bases identical to TRBD2. CDR3 length: 17 amino acids. Per the germline V gene, CDR1 is SGHRS and CDR2 is YFSETQ. V trimming: 2 bases; J trimming: 5 bases; junction bases outside the gene matches: 6. CDR3 sequence reads: CASSFFAGLAGDNEQFF. CDR3 bases: TGCGCCAGCAGCTTTTTCGCGGGACTAGCGGGAGACAATGAGCAGTTCTTC.

This clone is a singleton in its sample. The chain employs TRBV7-3 and TRBJ2-1, with TRBD2 matching over 7 bases. The CDR3 sequence is 15 residues long. Trimming took 2 bases from V and 3 from J; bases not matched to a gene: 4. The germline V gene has CDR1 SGHTA and CDR2 FQGTGA. CDR3 in amino acids: CASSLAAGNYNEQFF. The CDR3 coding sequence is TGTGCCAGCAGCTTAGCAGCGGGAAACTACAATGAGCAGTTCTTC.

The chain links TRBV6-5 to TRBJ2-1; 7 bases align to TRBD2. This CDR3 region has 13 residues. V shed 6 bases and J 8 bases; nucleotides not matched to a gene: 7. The V gene's germline CDR1 is MNHEY and CDR2 SVGAGI. The CDR3 sequence: CASRFLADDEQFF. As DNA, the CDR3 is TGTGCCAGCAGATTTCTAGCGGATGATGAGCAGTTCTTC.

The rearrangement joins TRBV11-2 to TRBJ2-3; no firm D call. Germline CDR1 is SGHAT and CDR2 is FQNNGV. The CDR3 extends over 17 amino acids. Trimming shortened V by 5 bases and J by 4 bases, and 22 bases separated the two germline ends. DNA of the CDR3: TGTGCCAGCAGCCAAAATACCGGGTGGTTGGTCCCAGATACGCAGTATTTT. It codes for CASSQNTGWLVPDTQYF.

This sequence joins TRBV19 and TRBJ2-1; TRBD2 matches at 15 bases. CDR3 length: 20 amino acids. J lost 4 bases, V lost 9 bases, and 19 bases had no gene match. The germline V gene encodes CDR1 LNHDA and CDR2 SQIVND (reference sequence). The CDR3 DNA is TGTGCCAGCACCTTCGAAATCGGGACTAGCGGGAGGATAGATTACAATGAGCAGTTCTTC. It is translated as CASTFEIGTSGRIDYNEQFF.

The CDR3 coding sequence is TGTGCCAGTAGTATGCCTAGCGGGGGGGAAGAGACCCAGTACTTC. Translated, it gives CASSMPSGGEETQYF. The V gene is TRBV19, the J gene TRBJ2-5, with TRBD2 matching over 12 bases. The CDR3 runs 15 residues. In germline, CDR1 is LNHDA, CDR2 SQIVND (reference sequence). J gave up 3 bases and V 3 bases, and 2 bases lay outside the gene matches.

This rearrangement joins TRBV7-8 to TRBJ2-5; 9 bases fit TRBD2. With V trimmed by 3 bases and J by 3 bases, 11 bases remained unmatched. Germline CDR1 is SGHVS and CDR2 is FQNEAQ. CDR3 length: 17 residues. CDR3 sequence reads: CASSLAGGPSLKETQYF. CDR3 DNA: TGTGCCAGCAGCTTGGCGGGAGGGCCTTCCCTAAAAGAGACCCAGTACTTC.

This sequence joins TRBV13 and TRBJ2-1; TRBD2 matches at 10 bases. V gave up 5 bases and J gave up 7 bases; unmatched junction bases: 23. Germline V CDR1 and CDR2: PRHDT, FYEKMQ (reference sequence). The CDR3 sequence is 20 residues long. As DNA, the CDR3 is TGTGCCAGCAGCCCGAACCAACACCCCTCGGGCCTAGCGGGAGTAAATGAGCAGTTCTTC. It specifies CASSPNQHPSGLAGVNEQFF.

This chain joins TRBV5-1 and TRBJ2-1, with 10 bases fitting TRBD2. Germline CDR1 reads SGHRS; CDR2 reads YFSETQ. With 3 bases clipped from V and 9 bases from J, the junction kept 3 bases outside the gene matches. The CDR3 is 13 residues long. CDR3 sequence reads: CASSSTSGIEQFF. The CDR3 DNA is TGCGCCAGCAGCTCAACTAGCGGGATTGAGCAGTTCTTC.

V is TRBV30 and J is TRBJ1-3, with a weak D call TRBD1 (6 bases). V was cut by 0 bases and J by 0 bases, with 12 bases left in between. CDR3 length: 16 amino acids. Germline CDR1 is GTSNPN and CDR2 is SVGIG (reference sequence). The CDR3 region is CAWSVKGGLSGNTIYF. The CDR3 bases are TGTGCCTGGAGTGTGAAGGGGGGCCTCTCTGGAAACACCATATATTTT.

The gene calls are TRBV29-1 and TRBJ2-2, with TRBD1 matching 8 bases. The junction had 3 bases not matched to a gene; V was cut back by 5 bases and J by 1 base. Germline V gene lookup returns CDR1 SQVTM and CDR2 ANQGSEA. The CDR3 loop spans 14 amino acids. CDR3 DNA sequence: TGCAGCGTTAAGGACAGGGAGAACACCGGGGAGCTGTTTTTT. It codes for CSVKDRENTGELFF.

The chain joins TRBV7-9 to TRBJ1-4, with D possibly TRBD1 on 5 matching bases. V was shortened by 2 bases and J by 5 bases, with 15 bases between the two germline ends. The CDR3 is 16 residues long. The germline V gene encodes CDR1 SEHNR and CDR2 FQNEAQ (reference sequence). CDR3 amino acids: CASSLYPGRTNEKLFF. The CDR3 DNA reads as TGTGCCAGCAGCTTATATCCGGGACGGACAAATGAAAAACTGTTTTTT.

The chain combines TRBV6-1 with TRBJ1-2, with D uncertain. V shed 2 bases and J shed 5 bases, with 12 bases lying between them. This CDR3 spans 14 amino acids. Germline V gene sequence: CDR1 MNHNS, CDR2 SASEGT. The CDR3: CASSELSGVYGYTF. For the CDR3, the DNA is TGTGCCAGCAGTGAATTATCCGGCGTGTATGGCTACACCTTC.

The count of this clone is one. This sequence joins TRBV6-4 and TRBJ2-1, with 9 bases fitting TRBD2. The CDR3 is 14 amino acids. The ends lost 9 bases at V and 7 bases at J; junction bases unmatched: 10. Germline values: CDR1 MRHNA, CDR2 SNTAGT. Here the CDR3 reads CASSLGGLANEQFF. In DNA form, the CDR3 reads TGTGCCAGTTCTTTGGGGGGACTAGCAAATGAGCAGTTCTTC.

V is TRBV5-4 and J is TRBJ1-4; D unclear. The CDR3 spans 16 residues. V gave up 4 bases and J gave up 3 bases, with 16 bases separating them. Germline CDR1 is SGHNT and CDR2 is YYREEE (reference sequence). CDR3 in DNA: TGTGCCAGCAGCCCTCCTTTGGGGTCGTCTAATGAAAAACTGTTTTTT. Translated, it gives CASSPPLGSSNEKLFF.

The chain employs TRBV11-2 and TRBJ2-7; 7 nucleotides align to TRBD2. The length of the CDR3 is 15 residues. Germline V CDR1 and CDR2: SGHAT, FQNNGV. J was trimmed by 3 bases and V by 5 bases; bases with no gene match: 10. The CDR3 reads CASSRGGLGGYEQYF. DNA for the CDR3: TGTGCCAGCAGCCGGGGAGGACTAGGTGGCTACGAGCAGTACTTC.

The rearrangement links TRBV19 to TRBJ1-2, with D possibly TRBD1 on 5 matching bases. Germline V gene data show CDR1 as LNHDA and CDR2 as SQIVND (reference sequence). V gave up 5 bases and J gave up 2 bases, with 15 bases separating them. CDR3 size: 15 residues. CDR3 bases: TGTGCCAGTAGTGCTGCGAGACAGACCAACTATGGCTACACCTTC. Translation: CASSAARQTNYGYTF.

The gene calls are TRBV7-9 and TRBJ2-3; D gene unclear. Germline-derived CDR1 and CDR2 are SEHNR and FQNEAQ (reference sequence). V lost 3 bases and J lost 0, with 13 bases in between. There are 16 residues in the CDR3. CDR3 loop: CASSFGLTASTDTQYF. The CDR3 DNA reads TGTGCCAGCAGCTTTGGGTTAACAGCTAGCACAGATACGCAGTATTTT.

This chain connects TRBV30 to TRBJ1-4; D remains ambiguous. V lost 3 bases, J lost 3 bases, and 8 bases lay in between. CDR3 size: 13 residues. Germline CDR1 and CDR2: GTSNPN and SVGIG (reference sequence). CDR3 sequence (DNA): TGTGCCTGGAGCCGCCAGTCTAATGAAAAACTGTTTTTT. Amino acids: CAWSRQSNEKLFF.

The rearrangement uses TRBV10-1 and TRBJ1-6; 7 nucleotides match TRBD1. Looked up from germline, CDR1 is WNHNN and CDR2 is SYGVQD (reference sequence). This CDR3 contains 15 residues. With 10 bases clipped from V and 7 bases from J, the junction kept 13 bases outside the gene matches. CDR3 DNA sequence: TGCGCCACCCCAGGACTGGGACAGTACAATTCACCCCTCCACTTT. It yields the protein CATPGLGQYNSPLHF.

This chain links TRBV7-9 with TRBJ2-1, with D possibly TRBD1 on 6 matching bases. With 3 bases removed from V and 6 bases from J, the gap between germline ends came to 18 bases. The CDR3 totals 16 residues. Per germline, CDR1 SEHNR and CDR2 FQNEAQ (reference sequence). The chain's CDR3 is CASSFPPGRGINEQFF. The CDR3 coding sequence is TGTGCCAGCAGCTTTCCCCCAGGTAGGGGGATCAATGAGCAGTTCTTC.

The chain links TRBV27 to TRBJ2-3; D gene uncertain. The germline V gene has CDR1 MNHEY and CDR2 SMNVEV (reference sequence). This CDR3 is built from 18 residues. V was trimmed by 5 bases and J by 2 bases, leaving 23 bases between them. The CDR3 reads CASSRSYIGRTITDTQYF. DNA of the CDR3: TGTGCCAGCAGTCGTTCTTATATTGGGCGGACGATCACAGATACGCAGTATTTT.

The CDR3 region has the DNA TGTGCCAGCAAAACCACAGTGTCCGGGGAGCTGTTTTTT. Encoded protein: CASKTTVSGELFF. The genes are TRBV27 and TRBJ2-2; D remains unclear. Per the germline V gene, CDR1 is MNHEY and CDR2 is SMNVEV (reference sequence). The CDR3 is made up of 13 amino acids. V lost 7 bases to trimming and J lost 6 bases, with 12 bases between them.

The chain couples TRBV11-3 to TRBJ2-3; 8 nucleotides line up with TRBD2. Trimming removed 4 bases from V and 4 bases from J; junction bases left unmatched: 4. In germline, CDR1 is SGHNT, CDR2 YENEEA. The CDR3 totals 14 residues. The CDR3 bases are TGTGCCAGCAGCTCCGGACTAGCCCCAGATACGCAGTATTTT. Protein sequence: CASSSGLAPDTQYF.

The J gene is TRBJ2-3, the V gene TRBV20-1; no clear D gene. The CDR3 has 10 residues. V lost 6 bases and J 7 bases, leaving 8 bases between the germline ends. Germline V gene sequence: CDR1 DFQATT, CDR2 SNEGSKA (reference sequence). DNA of the CDR3: TGCAGTGCGGGTGTGAATACGCAGTATTTT. As protein: CSAGVNTQYF.